Sequencing of this T cell receptor beta chain was carried out in a study of beta chain features in type 1 diabetes. General study points: All four CD4+ subsets of Type 1 diabetes patients contained TCRB CDR3s that were moderately but significantly shorter.

Comments on this clone: As yet, its antigen is unknown.

Trimming took 6 bases from V and 2 from J, leaving 10 bases between them. Germline V gene sequence: CDR1 SGHTA, CDR2 FQGTGA. The CDR3 spans 13 residues. Expressed TCRB transcripts were sequenced because the isolated RNA had all been reverse transcribed beforehand. Method: immunoSEQ multiplex PCR; TCRdb's copy keeps in-frame clones and lacks some. The sample has some 150,000 clones, approximately 8.8% seen once; the top ten hold 0.65% to 0.9%. Sorting that relied on CD45RO/CCR7/CD25/CD127/CD95/CD27 yielded CD4+ naive, central memory, regulatory and stem cell-like memory cells. The chain employs TRBV7-3 and TRBJ1-1, with D unclear. The sequence was obtained from a woman aged 25 to 45 with type 1 diabetes. Sequences were obtained from central memory CD4+ T cells from blood. CDR3 sequence (DNA): TGTGCCAGCAGGGCCACAGCAAACACTGAAGCTTTCTTT. As protein: CASRATANTEAFF.